A selection of T cell receptor beta chains follows, all from one sample in a study of T cells after yellow fever vaccination. TCRdb analysed the 5' RACE reads with MiXCR anew, one entry per CDR3 protein. The table lists over 200,000 distinct CDR3 sequences, over 6.5% of them singletons. The input for sequencing was CD4+ T cells sorted from PBMCs, taken on the day of the yellow fever booster vaccination. The receptors stem from a man younger than 40 who received the YFV17D yellow fever vaccine. CDR3s include the opening cysteine and the closing phenylalanine or tryptophan. A D gene is named only where the DNA matches it firmly. For some rows the clone size is stated as once, few or many, or as a class when expanded; others skip it.

d_gene: .
abundance: many
v_gene: TRBV6-2/TRBV6-3
j_gene: TRBJ2-6
CDR3nt: TGTGCCAGCAGTTCTTCAGGGGTGGGGGCCAACGTCCTGACTTTC
CDR3aa: CASSSSGVGANVLTF

d_gene: .
abundance: many
v_gene: TRBV20-1
j_gene: TRBJ1-1
CDR3nt: TGCAGTGCCAGGGAAGCTTTCTTT
CDR3aa: CSAREAFF

d_gene: .
abundance: many
v_gene: TRBV28
j_gene: TRBJ2-1
CDR3nt: TGTGCCAGCTGCCGGGGCGGAACTTACAATGAGCAGTTCTTC
CDR3aa: CASCRGGTYNEQFF

d_gene: TRBD2
abundance: many
v_gene: TRBV3-1
j_gene: TRBJ2-2
CDR3nt: TGTGCCAGCAGCCAAGGACTAGCGGACGTCACCGGGGAGCTGTTTTTT
CDR3aa: CASSQGLADVTGELFF

d_gene: .
abundance: .
v_gene: TRBV7-3
j_gene: TRBJ2-5
CDR3nt: TGTGCCAGCAGCTTACATGCGGCTGCAGAGACCCAGTACTTC
CDR3aa: CASSLHAAAETQYF

d_gene: .
abundance: many
v_gene: TRBV7-2
j_gene: TRBJ2-1
CDR3nt: TGTGCCAGCAGCTTAGAGGTAGGGAATGCATTCTTC
CDR3aa: CASSLEVGNAFF

d_gene: TRBD1
abundance: many
v_gene: TRBV20-1
j_gene: TRBJ2-3
CDR3nt: TGCAGTGCTACGACAGGGTCCCGCACAGATACGCAGTATTTT
CDR3aa: CSATTGSRTDTQYF

d_gene: .
abundance: few
v_gene: TRBV5-6
j_gene: TRBJ2-7
CDR3nt: TGTGCCAGCAGCTTGGCCGCATTGCGGGGCAGATCCTACGAGCAGTACTTC
CDR3aa: CASSLAALRGRSYEQYF

d_gene: TRBD2
abundance: .
v_gene: TRBV29-1
j_gene: TRBJ2-2
CDR3nt: TGCAGCGTTGGGCTGCGGGGGACCGGGGAGCTGTTTTTT
CDR3aa: CSVGLRGTGELFF

d_gene: .
abundance: .
v_gene: TRBV10-3
j_gene: TRBJ2-7
CDR3nt: TGTGCCATCAGTCCCGACAGGGACGGGGGCGAGCAGTACTTC
CDR3aa: CAISPDRDGGEQYF

d_gene: .
abundance: few
v_gene: TRBV7-2
j_gene: TRBJ1-5
CDR3nt: TGTGCCAGTGGGACGGAGCCAGTTCAGCCCCAGCATTTT
CDR3aa: CASGTEPVQPQHF

d_gene: .
abundance: few
v_gene: TRBV7-2
j_gene: TRBJ1-1
CDR3nt: TGTGCCAGCAGGGGGGTCGCTGAAGCTTTCTTT
CDR3aa: CASRGVAEAFF

d_gene: TRBD1
abundance: .
v_gene: TRBV18
j_gene: TRBJ1-1
CDR3nt: TGTGCCAGCTCACCGCCCGACAGGGGCACTGAAGCTTTCTTT
CDR3aa: CASSPPDRGTEAFF

d_gene: TRBD2
abundance: many
v_gene: TRBV28
j_gene: TRBJ2-7
CDR3nt: TGTGCCAGCAGCCACGGGGGGGACACCTACGAGCAGTACTTC
CDR3aa: CASSHGGDTYEQYF

d_gene: TRBD1
abundance: few
v_gene: TRBV12-3/TRBV12-4
j_gene: TRBJ2-1
CDR3nt: TGTGCCAGCAGCGACTCCCCAAGGGGGCCGCACTTC
CDR3aa: CASSDSPRGPHF

d_gene: .
abundance: few
v_gene: TRBV5-4
j_gene: TRBJ2-2
CDR3nt: TGTGCCAGCAGCTTGGGAGGAGGACAATCGAACACCGGGGAGCTGTTTTTT
CDR3aa: CASSLGGGQSNTGELFF

d_gene: .
abundance: many
v_gene: TRBV29-1
j_gene: TRBJ1-3
CDR3nt: TGCAGCGTTGAAGATGAGGGGCTGGGAGGAAACACCATATATTTT
CDR3aa: CSVEDEGLGGNTIYF

d_gene: .
abundance: many
v_gene: TRBV18
j_gene: TRBJ2-5
CDR3nt: TGTGCCAGCTCACCAGGGCTGGGGCAAGAGACCCAGTACTTC
CDR3aa: CASSPGLGQETQYF

d_gene: .
abundance: few
v_gene: TRBV6-2/TRBV6-3
j_gene: TRBJ2-5
CDR3nt: TGTGCCAGCACCCCACGGGGAGAAGAGACCCAGTACTTC
CDR3aa: CASTPRGEETQYF

d_gene: .
abundance: .
v_gene: TRBV20-1
j_gene: TRBJ2-2
CDR3nt: TGCAGTGCTGGCCTACAGGGTGGGAACACCGGGGAGCTGTTTTTT
CDR3aa: CSAGLQGGNTGELFF

d_gene: .
abundance: .
v_gene: TRBV5-5
j_gene: TRBJ1-3
CDR3nt: TGTGCCAGCAGTCGGGACCGAGTCTCTGGAAACACCATATATTTT
CDR3aa: CASSRDRVSGNTIYF

d_gene: TRBD1
abundance: many
v_gene: TRBV6-2/TRBV6-3
j_gene: TRBJ2-1
CDR3nt: TGTGCCAGCAGCCAACCGGGACAGGGAAACAATGAGCAGTTCTTC
CDR3aa: CASSQPGQGNNEQFF

d_gene: TRBD2
abundance: few
v_gene: TRBV5-1
j_gene: TRBJ2-7
CDR3nt: TGCGCCAGCAGCTCGCGACTAGCGGGAGGCATAGGCGAGCAGTACTTC
CDR3aa: CASSSRLAGGIGEQYF

d_gene: .
abundance: .
v_gene: TRBV6-5
j_gene: TRBJ1-2
CDR3nt: TGTGCCGCACGTTCAAATGTAGATGGCTACACCTTC
CDR3aa: CAARSNVDGYTF

d_gene: .
abundance: few
v_gene: TRBV7-2
j_gene: TRBJ2-3
CDR3nt: TGTGCCAGCAGCTTACACGGGGGTAACCAGGGTACGCAGTATTTT
CDR3aa: CASSLHGGNQGTQYF

d_gene: .
abundance: few
v_gene: TRBV4-3
j_gene: TRBJ2-5
CDR3nt: TGCGCCAGCAGCCAAGATCTCAGGGAGAGGGAGACCCAGTACTTC
CDR3aa: CASSQDLRERETQYF

d_gene: TRBD1
abundance: few
v_gene: TRBV20-1
j_gene: TRBJ2-1
CDR3nt: TGCAGTGCTAGAGTTCCGGGACAGGGGAGGAAGAATGAGCAGTTCTTC
CDR3aa: CSARVPGQGRKNEQFF

d_gene: .
abundance: many
v_gene: TRBV5-1
j_gene: TRBJ1-1
CDR3nt: TGCGCCAGCAGCCAACTTAACTTGAACACTGAAGCTTTCTTT
CDR3aa: CASSQLNLNTEAFF